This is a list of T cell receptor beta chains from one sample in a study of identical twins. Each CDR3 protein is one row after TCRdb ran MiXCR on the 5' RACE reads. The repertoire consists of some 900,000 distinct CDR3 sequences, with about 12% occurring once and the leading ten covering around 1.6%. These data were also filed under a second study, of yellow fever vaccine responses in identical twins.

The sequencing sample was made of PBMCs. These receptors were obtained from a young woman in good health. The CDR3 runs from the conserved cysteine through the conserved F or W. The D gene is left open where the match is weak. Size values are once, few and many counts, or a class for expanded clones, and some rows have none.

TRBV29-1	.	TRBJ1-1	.	TGCAGCGCTACAAACCAGGGCAGCACTGAAGCTTTCTTT	CSATNQGSTEAFF
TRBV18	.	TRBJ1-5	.	TGTGCCAGCTCACCCGGCAGAGACAATCAGCCCCAGCATTTT	CASSPGRDNQPQHF
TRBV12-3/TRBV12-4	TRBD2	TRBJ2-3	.	TGTGCCAGCATCAGGCTAGCGGGCGATACGCAGTATTTT	CASIRLAGDTQYF
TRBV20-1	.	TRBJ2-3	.	TGCAGTGCTAGAGATGGCTCCACAGATACGCAGTATTTT	CSARDGSTDTQYF
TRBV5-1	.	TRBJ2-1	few	TGCGCCAGCAGTCTTTGGAGGGGGAACAATGAGCAGTTCTTC	CASSLWRGNNEQFF
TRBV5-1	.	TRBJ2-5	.	TGCGCCAGCAGCGGAGGGGCGTCTAGCTACCAAGAGACCCAGTACTTC	CASSGGASSYQETQYF
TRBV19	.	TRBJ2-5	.	TGTGCCAGTAAGGAACACCACCAAGAGACCCAGTACTTC	CASKEHHQETQYF
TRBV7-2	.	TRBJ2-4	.	TGTGCCAGCAGCTTAGCTACAGACTCCAAAAACATTCAGTACTTC	CASSLATDSKNIQYF
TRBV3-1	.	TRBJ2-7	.	TGTGCCAGCAGCCAAGCTCAGACCGCTTCGAAGCAGTACTTC	CASSQAQTASKQYF
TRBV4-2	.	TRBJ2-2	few	TGTGCCAGCAGCCAAGATCCGGGAATGAACACCGGGGAGCTGTTTTTT	CASSQDPGMNTGELFF
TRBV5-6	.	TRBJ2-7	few	TGTGCCAGCAGCTCCCTGATCTACGAGCAGTACTTC	CASSSLIYEQYF
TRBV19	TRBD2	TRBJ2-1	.	TGTGCCAGTACCCAGGGACTAGCGGGAGTCATGGGGATCTCCTACAATGAGCAGTTCTTC	CASTQGLAGVMGISYNEQFF
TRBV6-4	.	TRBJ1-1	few	TGTGCCAGCAGTGCCCCCCCGTTTGAAGCTTTCTTT	CASSAPPFEAFF
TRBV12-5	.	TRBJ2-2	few	TGTGCTAGTGGTCCGGCTCTCGGGGCGGGCACCGGGGAGCTGTTTTTT	CASGPALGAGTGELFF
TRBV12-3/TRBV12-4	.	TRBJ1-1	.	TGTGCCAGCAGTAAACGACCACCGAACACTGAAGCTTTCTTT	CASSKRPPNTEAFF
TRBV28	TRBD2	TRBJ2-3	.	TGTGCCAGCAGCATAGCGGGAGAATGGACAGATACGCAGTATTTT	CASSIAGEWTDTQYF
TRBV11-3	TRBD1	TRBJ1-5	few	TGTGCCAGCAGCTTATCCGGACAGGCCCTCTCTAGGTCCCAGCATTTT	CASSLSGQALSRSQHF
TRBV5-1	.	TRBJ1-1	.	TGCGCCAGCAGCTTGGCTTGGGGTACAGTTTACACTGAAGCTTTCTTT	CASSLAWGTVYTEAFF
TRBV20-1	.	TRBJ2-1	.	TGCAGTGCTAGAGACCTATCGGACTACTTGAGCTCCTACAATGAGCAGTTCTTC	CSARDLSDYLSSYNEQFF
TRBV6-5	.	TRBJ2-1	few	TGTGCCAGCAGTACTGACAGACGCTTCTCCTACAATGAGCAGTTCTTC	CASSTDRRFSYNEQFF
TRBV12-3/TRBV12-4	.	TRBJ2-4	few	TGTGCCAGCAGCCCCATCGGGCAACCAGCCAAAAACATTCAGTACTTC	CASSPIGQPAKNIQYF
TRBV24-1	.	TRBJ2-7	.	TGTGCCACCAGTGATTTCCCCGGGACGCCTGCCTACGAGCAGTACTTC	CATSDFPGTPAYEQYF
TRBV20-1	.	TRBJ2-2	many	TGCAGTGCTAGACAATATACGGGGGCCGGGGAGCTGTTTTTT	CSARQYTGAGELFF
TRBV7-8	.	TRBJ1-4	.	TGTGCCAGCAGCCCCACTCTCCCGGGTGGGGAAAAACTGTTTTTT	CASSPTLPGGEKLFF
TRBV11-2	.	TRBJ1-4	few	TGTGCCAGCAGCTTAGTGGAGATCGCAACTAATGAAAAACTGTTTTTT	CASSLVEIATNEKLFF
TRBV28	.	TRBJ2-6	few	TGTGCCAGCAGTCCGGGACGGGACTCTGGGGCCAACGTCCTGACTTTC	CASSPGRDSGANVLTF
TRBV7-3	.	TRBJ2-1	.	TGTGCCAGCAGCTTAGCGGGACCAGGGACAGACAATGAGCAGTTCTTC	CASSLAGPGTDNEQFF
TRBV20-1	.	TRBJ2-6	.	TGCAGTGCTAGACCGTTTGGGGCCAACGTCCTGACTTTC	CSARPFGANVLTF